This is a list of T cell receptor beta chains from one sample in a study of blood T cells in healthy people across ages. TCRdb reanalysed the 5' RACE reads using MiXCR and keeps one entry per CDR3 protein. This table holds 750,000 to 1,000,000 distinct CDR3 sequences, 29% found once. This sample was also put to use in a study of T cells of mothers and their children.

Sample: blood. All receptors come from a woman aged 40 to 50 in good health. CDR3s include the opening cysteine and the closing phenylalanine or tryptophan. Each record gives: D gene, J gene, V gene, CDR3 protein. The D gene is left open where the match is weak.

- TRBJ2-7 TRBV28 CACSLSTYEQYF
- TRBJ2-7 TRBV7-9 CASSPDFGYEQYF
TRBD2 TRBJ2-1 TRBV12-3/TRBV12-4 CASSSQRGGYNEQFF
- TRBJ2-3 TRBV27 CASSFVRTDTQYF
- TRBJ1-2 TRBV12-3/TRBV12-4 CAGTLGGDYTF
TRBD2 TRBJ2-5 TRBV20-1 CSVRVGDYWRPQYF
TRBD2 TRBJ2-3 TRBV18 CASSPPSGARTDTQYF
TRBD2 TRBJ2-3 TRBV7-3 CASSSATSAAQYF
- - TRBV6-5 CASSWDLSREQYF
- TRBJ1-2 TRBV7-2 CASSLAGTQEQGYTF
- TRBJ1-2 TRBV6-6 CASSRDTRGYTF
- TRBJ1-6 TRBV20-1 CSARDRSSYNSPLHF
TRBD2 TRBJ2-5 TRBV4-3 CASSQDLAPSGGSETQYF
- TRBJ1-2 TRBV18 CASSPRELNYGYTF
- TRBJ1-4 TRBV20-1 CSARQIRGTGFRKLFF
- TRBJ1-2 TRBV28 CASSLDGPFYGYTF
TRBD2 TRBJ2-4 TRBV13 CASSPGLAGTKNIQYF
- TRBJ1-2 TRBV29-1 CSVEDSANYGYTF
TRBD2 TRBJ2-5 TRBV5-1 CASSLKRLAGFETQYF
TRBD2 TRBJ2-5 TRBV5-1 CASSLSLAGETQYF
- TRBJ1-6 TRBV12-3/TRBV12-4 CASSLTNNSPLHF
- TRBJ1-3 TRBV7-2 CASSLAGSWGNTIYF
- TRBJ1-2 TRBV4-2 CASSQVNGPGVRDYGYTF
- TRBJ1-4 TRBV3-1 CASSQDNRWEGTNEKLFF
TRBD1 TRBJ1-2 TRBV7-9 CASSPRDRGRSGYTF
- TRBJ1-6 TRBV20-1 CSADTGQRGSPLHF
TRBD1 TRBJ2-7 TRBV28 CASVFSPTGPLSYEQYF
TRBD1 TRBJ1-6 TRBV6-2/TRBV6-3 CASSSTDRGKSPLHF
- TRBJ1-2 TRBV12-3/TRBV12-4 CASSPRGRNYGYTF
- TRBJ2-6 TRBV29-1 CSVRGGVAGANVLTF
- TRBJ2-3 TRBV2 CASNQLGPGAPDTQYF
TRBD1 TRBJ1-4 TRBV20-1 CSAHRGEKLFF
- TRBJ1-6 TRBV20-1 CSAREKHSPLHF
- TRBJ2-7 TRBV28 CASSQNPHEQYF
TRBD1 TRBJ2-5 TRBV29-1 CSVEEPGQDIGTQYF
- - TRBV20-1 CRASKASPEQYF
- TRBJ2-3 TRBV6-1 CASSEGGSPTDTQYF
- TRBJ2-5 TRBV10-3 CAISGQPGETQYF
- TRBJ1-1 TRBV29-1 CSARDGQNTEAFF
- TRBJ1-6 TRBV12-3/TRBV12-4 CASSSLPRGRGPLHF
TRBD2 TRBJ2-7 TRBV12-3/TRBV12-4 CASSLGTSLYEQYF
- TRBJ1-1 TRBV7-9 CASSPPSRATEAFF
TRBD1 TRBJ1-4 TRBV25-1 CASSEPPGQGDEKLFF
TRBD2 TRBJ2-1 TRBV20-1 CSARDPQRGGHEQFF
- TRBJ1-2 TRBV28 CASSLIATANYGYTF
TRBD2 TRBJ2-5 TRBV7-6 CASSLAEAGVQETQYF
TRBD1 TRBJ2-1 TRBV20-1 CSAPTGGLSYNEQFF
- TRBJ1-4 TRBV20-1 CSANKRTDNEKRFF
TRBD1 TRBJ1-6 TRBV19 CASTSRQGQGSPLHF
- TRBJ2-5 TRBV7-2 CASSSTGLLDGETQYF
- TRBJ2-6 TRBV6-6 CASSTRRSSGANVLTF
- TRBJ1-2 TRBV12-3/TRBV12-4 CASSRAGGGYTF
TRBD1 TRBJ1-2 TRBV18 CASSPQGQGSYGYTF
- - TRBV7-2 CASSWSRVVYEQYF
- TRBJ2-2 TRBV5-1 CASSLEVTANTGELFF
- TRBJ1-2 TRBV7-3 CASSLSGQSGYTF
- TRBJ2-3 TRBV13 CASSLTRVTDTQYF
- TRBJ2-3 TRBV5-1 CASSSGQNTDTQYF
- TRBJ1-6 TRBV28 CASSVPAGQNSPLHF